This TCR beta chain was captured by sequencing in a study of control samples from healthy donors and cancer patients. There are 14 residues in the CDR3. V was shortened by 3 bases and J by 2 bases, with 8 bases between the two germline ends. Per the germline V gene, CDR1 is LNHDA and CDR2 is SQIVND (reference sequence). This clone was counted between two and nine times. Using immunoSEQ multiplex PCR, the repertoire was profiled, and TCRdb retains in-frame clones only, with some absent. The top ten clones hold 2.8% of a sample with some 74,000 clones, about 95% of them seen once. The chain joins TRBV19 to TRBJ1-3, with D possibly being TRBD1 (6 bases). The sample was blood. The receptor was derived from a woman aged 25 to 39 in good health. The DNA for the CDR3 is TGTGCCAGTAGTATGGGGGGCGCTGGAAACACCATATATTTT. Translated: CASSMGGAGNTIYF. Based on the CDR3 plus reference TRBV19 and TRBJ1-3, the full variable domain is DGGITQSPKYLFRKEGQNVTLSCEQNLNHDAMYWYRQDPGQGLRLIYYSQIVNDFQKGDIAEGYSVSREKKESFPLTVTSAQKNPTAFYLCASSMGGAGNTIYFGEGSWLTVV.